These 6 T cell receptor beta chains originate from one sample sequenced in a study of T cells in Graves' hyperthyroidism and ophthalmopathy. Authors of the study amplified TCR beta CDR3 regions from RNA transcripts. HTBI primers drove first-round RT-PCR of the TCR CDR3. TCRdb redid the calling of the multiplex PCR reads with MiXCR, one entry per CDR3 protein. Among over 700,000 distinct CDR3 sequences listed, roughly 20% were seen once. Sequencing input: blood. The receptors here all came from a woman between 45 and 65 years old with Graves' hyperthyroidism that later progressed to Graves' ophthalmopathy.

This clonotype was seen just once. A much more abundant neighbour one base away suggests this may be a read error. No conserved phenylalanine or tryptophan ends this CDR3, so it is likely a read error. The chain has TRBV12-3 or TRBV12-4 and TRBJ2-5; TRBD2 aligns across 11 bases. The V and J ends lost 3 bases and 6 bases, in that order; junction bases with no gene match: 3. CDR3 size: 14 residues. CDR3 protein: CASSFTSGGQTQYV. The DNA for the CDR3 is TGTGCCAGCAGTTTCACTAGCGGGGGTCAGACCCAGTACGTC.

Concerning this clonotype: A single base separates this from a much larger clone, so it may be a read error. The chain's CDR3 is CASSPRVRIQGGGTEAFF. CDR3 nucleotides: TGTGCCAGCTCACCACGCGTCAGGATACAGGGAGGCGGCACTGAAGCTTTCTTT. The V and J genes are TRBV18 and TRBJ1-1; D is perhaps TRBD1 (6 bases). The V gene lost 1 base and the J gene lost 4 bases, with 22 bases spanning the gap. This CDR3 contains 18 residues. Germline-derived CDR1 and CDR2 are KGHSH and LQKENI.

This clonotype was recorded once. The chain employs TRBV13 and TRBJ2-3; TRBD1 aligns across 7 bases. CDR3 size: 16 residues. With 5 bases clipped from V and 0 bases from J, the junction kept 8 bases outside the gene matches. Germline lookup yields CDR1 PRHDT and CDR2 FYEKMQ (reference sequence). The CDR3 loop reads CASSTPGQASTDTQYF. CDR3 bases: TGTGCCAGCAGCACACCCGGACAGGCGAGCACAGATACGCAGTATTTT.

In this sample, this clonotype turned up many times. The V call is TRBV15, the J call TRBJ1-6; no reliable D call. The CDR3 contains 14 residues. Germline CDR1 is LNHNV and CDR2 is YYDKDF (reference sequence). V was clipped by 0 bases and J by 7 bases, with 7 bases between them. The DNA for the CDR3 is TGTGCCACCAGCAGAGATGTGCAGAATTCACCCCTCCACTTT. Translating it yields CATSRDVQNSPLHF.

This clonotype was seen a few times. The gene calls are TRBV20-1 and TRBJ1-2; possible D gene TRBD1, 6 bases. Trimming left V 2 bases short and J 0 bases short, with 16 bases between. Looked up from germline, CDR1 is DFQATT and CDR2 is SNEGSKA (reference sequence). This CDR3 comprises 16 residues. CDR3 in amino acids: CSARTGFGEANYGYTF. DNA for the CDR3: TGCAGTGCTAGAACAGGGTTTGGGGAGGCTAACTATGGCTACACCTTC.

CDR3 nucleotide sequence: TGTGCCAGCAGCTTAGTAGGAACGCCCCACGAGCAGTACTTC. Translated: CASSLVGTPHEQYF. The J gene is TRBJ2-7, the V gene TRBV7-2; D is undetermined. The germline gives CDR1 SGHTA, CDR2 FQGNSA. This CDR3 has 14 residues. Trimming removed 1 base at V and 5 bases at J, with 12 bases between.